This T cell receptor (beta chain) appears in the sequencing data of a study of technical replicates of blood from several donors. The CDR3 covers 14 residues. Trimming removed 0 bases from V and 3 bases from J; junction bases left unmatched: 0. Germline CDR1 is SGDLS and CDR2 is YYNGEE. Generated by immunoSEQ multiplex PCR, the TCRdb table keeps only in-frame clones and is missing some. The sample yields some 62,000 clones, approximately 87% seen once. The sequencing input was PBMCs. The rearrangement links TRBV9 to TRBJ2-1; 7 nucleotides align to TRBD2. This clonotype was sampled from a human donor in good health. Some clones in this sample may be carry-over from other donors' samples. In nucleotides, the CDR3 is TGTGCCAGCAGCGTAGGCGGGAGCTACAATGAGCAGTTCTTC. This gives the protein CASSVGGSYNEQFF.